Included here is one T cell receptor (beta chain) sequence, with context. Antigen unknown. The sample belongs to a study of T cells after yellow fever vaccination. The CDR3 extends over 15 amino acids. Germline-derived CDR1 and CDR2 are SGHKS and YYEKEE (reference sequence). V lost 1 base and J lost 4; bases outside the gene matches: 4. Study-wide results and limits: The booster response re-showed most primary clones: over 95% CD4, approximately 90% CD8.

TCRdb used MiXCR to reprocess the 5' RACE reads, holding one entry per CDR3 protein. This sample yields around 320,000 distinct CDR3 sequences, of which about 4.5% are seen a single time; around 19% belongs to the top ten. The TCR comes from a man aged 18 to 30 who received the YFV17D yellow fever vaccine. V and J are TRBV5-5 and TRBJ1-2, with TRBD1 identical over 10 bases. The source material was PBMCs, sampled 15 days after the yellow fever booster vaccination. The CDR3 DNA reads as TGTGCCAGCAGCTTGACGACAGGGGGCAGCTATGGCTACACCTTC. Its translation: CASSLTTGGSYGYTF.